This T cell receptor beta chain was found in a study of blood T cells in healthy people across ages. A second roughly 6 to 11 cycle PCR used barcoded and J-beta primers. Every sample gave at least 3 million paired-end reads containing CDR3. Each CDR3 protein gets one entry after TCRdb re-called the 5' RACE reads with MiXCR. The repertoire holds 1.4 million to 1.5 million distinct CDR3 sequences, with roughly 40% as singletons. V shed 1 base and J 3 bases; nucleotides not matched to a gene: 6. The CDR3 length is 16 residues. Germline CDR1 LGHDT, CDR2 YNNKEL (reference sequence). Every sample gave at least 5.5 micrograms of total RNA when it was extracted.

The origin of this receptor is a young woman in good health. The rearrangement joins TRBV3-1 to TRBJ2-1, with TRBD2 identical over 7 bases. Input material: blood. In nucleotides, the CDR3 is TGTGCCAGCAGCCAAGGGATAGCGGGCAACTACAATGAGCAGTTCTTC. Translated: CASSQGIAGNYNEQFF.